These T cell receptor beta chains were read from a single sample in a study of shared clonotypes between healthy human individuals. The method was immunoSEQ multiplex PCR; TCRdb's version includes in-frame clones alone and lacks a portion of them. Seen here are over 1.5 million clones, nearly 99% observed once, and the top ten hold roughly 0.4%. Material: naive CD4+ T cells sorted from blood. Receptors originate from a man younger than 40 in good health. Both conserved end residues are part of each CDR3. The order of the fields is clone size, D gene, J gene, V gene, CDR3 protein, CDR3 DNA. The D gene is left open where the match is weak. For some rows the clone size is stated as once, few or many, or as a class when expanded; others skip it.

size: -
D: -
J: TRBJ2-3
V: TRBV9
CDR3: CASSVVPGIADTQYF
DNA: TGTGCCAGCAGCGTAGTTCCAGGGATCGCAGATACGCAGTATTTT

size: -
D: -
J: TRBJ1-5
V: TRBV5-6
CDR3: CASSFQGSLRPNQPQHF
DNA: TGTGCCAGCAGCTTTCAGGGTAGCCTGCGTCCCAATCAGCCCCAGCATTTT

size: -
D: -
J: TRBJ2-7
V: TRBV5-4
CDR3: CASSLGGRPTIADEQYF
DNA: TGTGCCAGCAGCTTGGGCGGCAGACCAACCATCGCGGACGAGCAGTACTTC

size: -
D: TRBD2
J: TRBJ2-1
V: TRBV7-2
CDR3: CASSLIGTSGAYEQFF
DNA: TGTGCCAGCAGCTTAATAGGGACTAGCGGAGCATATGAGCAGTTCTTC

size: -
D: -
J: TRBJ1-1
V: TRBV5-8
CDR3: CASSLGLNTEAFF
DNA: TGTGCCAGCAGCTTGGGTTTGAACACTGAAGCTTTCTTT

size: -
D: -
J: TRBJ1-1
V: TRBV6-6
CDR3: CASSFLTGSTEAFF
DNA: TGTGCCAGCAGTTTTCTTACAGGGTCCACTGAAGCTTTCTTT

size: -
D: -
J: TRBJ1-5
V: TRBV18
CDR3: CASSRESGQPQHF
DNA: TGTGCCAGCTCCCGGGAGTCTGGGCAGCCCCAGCATTTT

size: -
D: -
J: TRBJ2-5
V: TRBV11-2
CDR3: CASSIRLGGTQYF
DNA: TGTGCCAGCAGCATCCGACTAGGGGGGACCCAGTACTTC

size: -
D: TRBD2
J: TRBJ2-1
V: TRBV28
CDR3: CASMLAGVLEQFF
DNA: TGTGCCAGCATGCTAGCGGGAGTGCTTGAGCAGTTCTTC

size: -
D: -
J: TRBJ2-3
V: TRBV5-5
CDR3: CASSLITSTDTQYF
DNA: TGTGCCAGCAGCTTAATAACTAGCACAGATACGCAGTATTTT

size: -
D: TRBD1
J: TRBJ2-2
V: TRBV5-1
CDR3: CASSHLQGTGELFF
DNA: TGCGCCAGCAGCCACCTACAGGGGACCGGGGAGCTGTTTTTT

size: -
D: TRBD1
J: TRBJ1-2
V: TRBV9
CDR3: CASTRPGQVTYGYTF
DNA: TGTGCCAGCACCCGACCGGGACAGGTAACCTATGGCTACACCTTC

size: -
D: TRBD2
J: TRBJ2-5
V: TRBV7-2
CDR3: CASSHPTSGRETQYF
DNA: TGTGCCAGCAGCCACCCAACTAGCGGGAGGGAGACCCAGTACTTC

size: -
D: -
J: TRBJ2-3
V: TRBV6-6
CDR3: CASTRDGYTDTQYF
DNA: TGTGCCAGCACTAGGGACGGGTACACAGATACGCAGTATTTT

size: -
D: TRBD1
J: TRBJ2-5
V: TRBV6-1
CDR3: CASTRDRVQETQYF
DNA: TGTGCCAGTACCCGGGACAGGGTCCAAGAGACCCAGTACTTC

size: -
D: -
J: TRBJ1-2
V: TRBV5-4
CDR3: CASSSLDLGGYTF
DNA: TGTGCCAGCAGCTCTCTAGACTTGGGTGGCTACACCTTC

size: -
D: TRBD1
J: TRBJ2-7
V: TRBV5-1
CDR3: CASSLGQGGEQYF
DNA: TGCGCCAGCAGCTTGGGACAGGGTGGCGAGCAGTACTTC

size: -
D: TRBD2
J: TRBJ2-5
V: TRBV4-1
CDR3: CASSQEREGLGQETQYF
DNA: TGCGCCAGCAGCCAAGAGCGGGAGGGCCTGGGTCAAGAGACCCAGTACTTC

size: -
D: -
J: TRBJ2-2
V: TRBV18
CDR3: CASSPLITGELFF
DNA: TGTGCCAGCTCACCACTCATTACCGGGGAGCTGTTTTTT

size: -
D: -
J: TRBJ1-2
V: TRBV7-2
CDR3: CASSPHAYGYTF
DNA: TGTGCCAGCAGCCCCCATGCCTATGGCTACACCTTC

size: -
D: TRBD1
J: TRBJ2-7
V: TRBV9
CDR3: CASRCSGTVDPTTFYEQYF
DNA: TGTGCCAGCAGGTGCTCCGGGACAGTAGATCCTACAACCTTCTACGAGCAGTACTTC

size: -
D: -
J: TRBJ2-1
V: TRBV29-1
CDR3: CSVESTGYNEQFF
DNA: TGCAGCGTTGAATCGACAGGCTACAATGAGCAGTTCTTC

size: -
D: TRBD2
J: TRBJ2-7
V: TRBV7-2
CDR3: CASSLVASGAPYEQYF
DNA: TGTGCCAGCAGCTTAGTGGCTAGCGGGGCACCCTACGAGCAGTACTTC

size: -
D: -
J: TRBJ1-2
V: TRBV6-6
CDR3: CASSYGGTGKNYGYTF
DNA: TGTGCCAGCAGTTACGGGGGGACGGGAAAAAACTATGGCTACACCTTC

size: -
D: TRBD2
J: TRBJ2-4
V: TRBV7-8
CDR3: CASSLVGGRFTKNIQYF
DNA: TGTGCCAGCAGCTTAGTCGGCGGGAGGTTTACCAAAAACATTCAGTACTTC

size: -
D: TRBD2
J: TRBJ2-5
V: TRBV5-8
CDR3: CASSLYGRGSETQYF
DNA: TGTGCCAGCAGCTTGTATGGGCGGGGGAGCGAGACCCAGTACTTC

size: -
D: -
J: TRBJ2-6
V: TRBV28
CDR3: CASSLEGANVLTF
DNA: TGTGCCAGCAGTTTAGAAGGGGCCAACGTCCTGACTTTC

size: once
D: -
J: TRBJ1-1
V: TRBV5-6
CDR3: CASSLRLVTEAFF
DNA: TGTGCCAGCAGCCTCAGACTGGTGACTGAAGCTTTCTTT